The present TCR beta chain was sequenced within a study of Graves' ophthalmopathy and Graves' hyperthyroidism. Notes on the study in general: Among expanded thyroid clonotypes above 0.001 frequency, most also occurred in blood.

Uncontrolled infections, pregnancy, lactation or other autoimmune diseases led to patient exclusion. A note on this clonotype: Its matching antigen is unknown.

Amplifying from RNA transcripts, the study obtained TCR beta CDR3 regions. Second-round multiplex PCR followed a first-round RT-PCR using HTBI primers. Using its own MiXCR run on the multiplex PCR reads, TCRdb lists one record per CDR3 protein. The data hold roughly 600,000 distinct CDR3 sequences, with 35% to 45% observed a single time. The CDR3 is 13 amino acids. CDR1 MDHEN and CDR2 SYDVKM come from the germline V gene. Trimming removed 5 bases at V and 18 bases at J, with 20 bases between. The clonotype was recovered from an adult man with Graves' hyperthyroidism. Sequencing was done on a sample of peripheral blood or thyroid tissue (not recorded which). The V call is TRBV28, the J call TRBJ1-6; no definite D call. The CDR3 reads CASSPLTQYRPHF. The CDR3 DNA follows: TGTGCCAGCAGTCCTCTGACTCAGTATCGGCCCCACTTT.